The entry below describes one T cell receptor (beta chain). The source of the sample is a study of OX40 agonist ivuxolimab in advanced cancers. Study in general: The patients' treatment was ivuxolimab, an agonistic anti-OX40 (CD134) antibody. Dose-escalation patients were diagnosed with hepatocellular carcinoma, melanoma, renal cell cancer or head and neck cancer. Therapy given before enrollment (anti-PD-1, anti-PD-L1 or anti-CTLA-4) was allowed, and over 35% had some.

Data came from immunoSEQ multiplex PCR; TCRdb stores just in-frame clones and leaves some out. In the table there are some 50,000 clones, 87% of which are singletons. The cohort excluded patients with autoimmune disease history or systemic immunosuppression. This sample comprised CD4+ or CD8+ T cells sorted from blood, obtained in a trial of the OX40 agonist ivuxolimab. The TCR sequence derives from an adult with an advanced solid tumor such as melanoma, head and neck, liver or kidney cancer.

The chain's CDR3 is CASSQDSLGEQFF. The CDR3 DNA is TGTGCCAGCAGCCAAGACTCATTAGGTGAGCAGTTCTTC. This chain connects TRBV7-6 to TRBJ2-1; the D is unclear. This CDR3 has 13 residues. Germline-derived CDR1 and CDR2 are SGHVS and FNYEAQ. The ends were cut back, 5 bases at V and 9 bases at J, with 14 bases in the middle.